These T cell receptor beta chains were read from a single sample in a study of T cell responses to AZD1222 COVID-19 vaccine. The data were produced by immunoSEQ multiplex PCR, yet TCRdb's version contains in-frame clones alone and is incomplete. Here the sample spans 110,000 or so clones, 75% to 90% being singletons. The sequences come from peripheral blood, collected on day 0 of AZD1222 vaccination. These receptors all come from an adult in good health. The CDR3 runs from the conserved cysteine through the conserved F or W. The D gene is left open where the match is weak. Only some rows state a clone size, as once, few, many or a class for expanded clones.

j_call clone_size d_call v_call cdr3_aa cdr3_nt
TRBJ2-1 many NA TRBV24-1 CATKSSYNEQFF TGTGCCACCAAGAGCTCCTACAATGAGCAGTTCTTC
TRBJ2-3 NA NA TRBV7-9 CASSPFLTDTQYF TGTGCCAGCAGCCCATTCCTTACAGATACGCAGTATTTT
TRBJ2-7 NA NA TRBV2 CASSRDRSSYEQYF TGTGCCAGCAGTCGGGACCGGAGCTCCTACGAGCAGTACTTC
TRBJ2-3 NA NA TRBV14 CASRSGLTDTQYF TGTGCCAGCAGATCCGGACTGACAGATACGCAGTATTTT
TRBJ2-5 once NA TRBV7-9 CASSLGRWSQYF TGTGCCAGCAGCTTAGGGCGGTGGAGCCAGTACTTC
TRBJ2-2 NA NA TRBV19 CASIPSGSRGTGELFF TGTGCCAGTATACCTTCGGGGTCCCGAGGCACCGGGGAGCTGTTTTTT
TRBJ1-6 NA TRBD1 TRBV28 CAMRDRKNNSPLHF TGTGCCATGCGGGACAGGAAGAATAATTCACCCCTCCACTTT
TRBJ1-5 NA NA TRBV4-1 CASSQDGGRDQPQHF TGCGCCAGCAGCCAAGATGGGGGTAGAGATCAGCCCCAGCATTTT
TRBJ2-1 NA NA TRBV7-2 CASSQTLGYQFF TGTGCCAGCAGCCAAACGTTGGGGTACCAGTTCTTC
TRBJ1-4 NA NA TRBV30 CAWSTDSSNEKLFF TGTGCCTGGAGTACCGACTCCTCGAATGAAAAACTGTTTTTT
TRBJ1-1 NA TRBD1 TRBV28 CASSLGSRGQGNTEAFF TGTGCCAGCAGTTTAGGGTCCCGGGGACAGGGGAACACTGAAGCTTTCTTT
TRBJ2-5 NA NA TRBV2 CASSEVTQTQYF TGTGCCAGCAGTGAGGTCACGCAGACCCAGTACTTC
TRBJ1-2 NA NA TRBV28 CASSLPRGYGYTF TGTGCCAGCAGTTTACCCCGGGGCTATGGCTACACCTTC
TRBJ2-2 NA NA TRBV19 CASRYQGRTGELFF TGTGCCAGTAGATACCAGGGTCGCACCGGGGAGCTGTTTTTT
TRBJ2-7 NA NA TRBV7-9 CASSLITGRVGYEQYF TGTGCCAGCAGCTTAATCACGGGCAGGGTAGGGTACGAGCAGTACTTC
TRBJ1-3 once NA TRBV10-3 CAISEFPPSSGNTIYF TGTGCCATCAGTGAGTTCCCACCGAGCTCTGGAAACACCATATATTTT
TRBJ2-7 NA NA TRBV30 CAWKPHPSSYEQYF TGTGCCTGGAAGCCTCACCCATCATCCTACGAGCAGTACTTC
TRBJ2-7 NA TRBD2 TRBV5-4 CASSSNLGGAHEQYF TGTGCCAGCAGCTCGAACCTGGGAGGGGCCCACGAGCAGTACTTC
TRBJ2-2 few NA TRBV7-9 CASSLLSSAGELFF TGTGCCAGCAGCTTATTGTCCTCGGCCGGGGAGCTGTTTTTT
TRBJ2-1 NA NA TRBV28 CASTGAAYNEQFF TGTGCCAGCACAGGCGCAGCATACAATGAGCAGTTCTTC
TRBJ2-3 NA NA TRBV6-5 CASSYDTKDTQYF TGTGCCAGCAGTTATGACACTAAGGATACGCAGTATTTT
TRBJ1-2 once NA TRBV4-3 CASSQDRVGSFNYGYTF TGCGCCAGCAGCCAAGATCGGGTCGGCAGTTTCAACTATGGCTACACCTTC
TRBJ1-2 NA NA TRBV24-1 CATSDSRHPVSHYGYTF TGTGCCACCAGTGACTCTCGTCACCCGGTAAGCCACTATGGCTACACCTTC
TRBJ1-1 NA TRBD1 TRBV19 CASSYTARGRDRRTEAFF TGTGCCAGTAGCTATACCGCCCGCGGACGGGACAGGCGGACTGAAGCTTTCTTT
TRBJ2-7 NA NA TRBV5-6 CASSSLGGRSSYEQYF TGTGCCAGCAGCTCACTGGGGGGAAGGAGCTCCTACGAGCAGTACTTC
TRBJ2-1 NA NA TRBV4-1 CASSQTGSSSGGEQFF TGCGCCAGCAGCCAAACCGGGTCCTCCTCCGGCGGTGAGCAGTTCTTC
TRBJ1-5 NA NA TRBV3-1/TRBV3-2 CASSQDLEGNPHF TGTGCCAGCAGCCAAGATCTTGAGGGCAATCCGCATTTT
TRBJ2-3 NA NA TRBV7-2 CASSFEWGAGDTQYF TGTGCCAGCAGCTTTGAGTGGGGGGCTGGCGATACGCAGTATTTT
TRBJ1-1 few TRBD1 TRBV20-1 CSASRGQGGVMAEAFF TGCAGTGCTAGTAGGGGACAGGGAGGAGTGATGGCTGAAGCTTTCTTT
TRBJ2-7 NA TRBD1 TRBV15 CATSRETGGPYEQYF TGTGCCACCAGCAGAGAGACAGGGGGCCCATACGAGCAGTACTTC
TRBJ2-7 NA TRBD1 TRBV28 CASSLPGQGVGEQYF TGTGCCAGCAGTTTACCGGGACAGGGTGTAGGCGAGCAGTACTTC
TRBJ2-5 NA TRBD2 TRBV7-3 CASSLLGGQETQYF TGTGCCAGCAGCTTACTCGGGGGGCAAGAGACCCAGTACTTC
TRBJ1-4 NA TRBD1 TRBV5-1 CASSGTGGNEKLFF TGCGCCAGCAGCGGGACAGGGGGCAATGAAAAACTGTTTTTT
TRBJ2-1 NA NA TRBV28 CASSRLYNEQFF TGTGCCAGCAGTCGTCTCTACAATGAGCAGTTCTTC
TRBJ2-1 NA TRBD1 TRBV7-9 CASSTGTEIYNEQFF TGTGCCAGCAGTACCGGGACAGAGATTTACAATGAGCAGTTCTTC
TRBJ1-1 NA NA TRBV10-3 CATGQLNTEAFF TGTGCCACCGGACAGCTGAACACTGAAGCTTTCTTT